Shown below are 18 T cell receptor beta chains from a single sample sequenced in a study of blood T cells in healthy people across ages. With a J-beta primer mix and a sample-barcoded 5' primer, a second PCR ran roughly 6 to 12 cycles. MiXCR was run by TCRdb on the 5' RACE reads, yielding one entry per CDR3 protein. The data contain 600,000 to 1,000,000 distinct CDR3 sequences, around 25% of them singletons. The sample was also linked to a second study, of T cells of mothers and their children.

Sequenced input: blood. The receptors originated from a boy younger than 18 in good health.

This sequence joins TRBV3-1 and TRBJ2-7; D gene ambiguous. The CDR3 extends over 15 amino acids. Germline V lookup: CDR1 LGHDT, CDR2 YNNKEL (reference sequence). V was trimmed by 1 base and J by 1 base, leaving 11 bases between them. CDR3 region: CASSQVSGKSYEQYF. The CDR3, as DNA: TGTGCCAGCAGCCAAGTTTCAGGAAAATCCTACGAGCAGTACTTC.

This clonotype has only one observation. The chain carries TRBV29-1 and TRBJ2-3; D is possibly TRBD2 (6 bases). The CDR3 consists of 15 residues. From germline, CDR1 is SQVTM and CDR2 ANQGSEA. Trimming shortened V by 6 bases and J by 2 bases, and 18 bases separated the two germline ends. CDR3 in amino acids: CSVHTPGLATDTQYF. In DNA form, the CDR3 reads TGCAGCGTACATACTCCGGGACTTGCCACAGATACGCAGTATTTT.

This chain joins TRBV6-6 and TRBJ2-7; 8 bases line up with TRBD1. The ends lost 5 bases at V and 7 bases at J; junction bases unmatched: 13. The CDR3 sequence is 15 residues long. The germline CDR1 and CDR2 sequences are MNHNY and SVGAGI (reference sequence). CDR3 in DNA: TGTGCCAGCAGTACCTCGACAGGGGCGCAGGGGGAGCAGTACTTC. It is translated as CASSTSTGAQGEQYF.

This clonotype came up a few times. The V gene is TRBV6-2 or TRBV6-3, the J gene TRBJ2-7; 8 bases match TRBD1. J lost 6 bases, V lost 2 bases, and 6 bases had no gene match. The CDR3 contains 14 residues. Germline CDR1 MNHEY, CDR2 SVGEGT. CDR3 loop: CASSYVRRGPEQYF. For the CDR3, the DNA is TGTGCCAGCAGTTACGTCCGCAGGGGGCCCGAGCAGTACTTC.

The chain has TRBV9 and TRBJ2-1; 7 nucleotides match TRBD1. Losses at the gene ends were 0 bases for V and 3 bases for J; bases not matched to a gene: 0. The CDR3 loop spans 14 amino acids. Germline V gene data show CDR1 as SGDLS and CDR2 as YYNGEE. The CDR3 DNA sequence: TGTGCCAGCAGCGTAGGGGACAGCTACAATGAGCAGTTCTTC. It codes for CASSVGDSYNEQFF.

The genes are TRBV7-2 and TRBJ2-1, with D unresolved. The DNA end lines up better with TRBJ2-7; the J call may be wrong. Germline V lookup: CDR1 SGHTA, CDR2 FQGNSA. The CDR3 consists of 13 residues. CDR3 residues: CASSLKFSYEQYF. The CDR3 DNA reads TGTGCCAGCAGCTTAAAGTTCTCCTACGAGCAGTACTTC.

V is TRBV20-1 and J is TRBJ2-5; D is ambiguous. This CDR3 region has 12 residues. The germline V and J ends were trimmed by 5 bases and 3 bases, with 10 bases remaining between them. The germline V gene encodes CDR1 DFQATT and CDR2 SNEGSKA (reference sequence). CDR3 sequence reads: CSAEHGEETQYF. The CDR3 bases are TGCAGTGCTGAACATGGAGAAGAGACCCAGTACTTC.

This clonotype has more than one count but fewer than ten. The gene calls are TRBV3-1 and TRBJ2-5; the match to TRBD2 covers 8 bases. V trimming: 4 bases; J trimming: 1 base; junction bases outside the gene matches: 11. The CDR3 totals 17 residues. CDR1 and CDR2 (germline): LGHDT, YNNKEL (reference sequence). In DNA, the CDR3 is TGTGCCAGCAGCCGCCCCCTCGGGGCGGGGGGCCAAGAGACCCAGTACTTC. This translates into CASSRPLGAGGQETQYF.

This clonotype has just a few counts. This chain's CDR3 is CSANGSPYGYTF. For the CDR3, the DNA is TGCAGTGCTAATGGCAGCCCTTATGGCTACACCTTC. J is TRBJ1-2 and V is TRBV20-1; no clear D gene. The germline V gene has CDR1 DFQATT and CDR2 SNEGSKA (reference sequence). V lost 4 bases and J 5 bases, leaving 11 bases between the germline ends. The CDR3 is 12 amino acids.

A few counts support this clonotype. V and J are TRBV5-6 and TRBJ1-5; 7 bases are a match to TRBD1. Germline V gene lookup returns CDR1 SGHDT and CDR2 YYEEEE. There are 15 residues in the CDR3. The V gene end was trimmed by 4 bases and the J gene end by 4 bases; junction bases not matched to a gene: 8. The CDR3 bases are TGTGCCAGCAGCCGACGGACAGGAGGAAATCAGCCCCAGCATTTT. Amino acids: CASSRRTGGNQPQHF.

CDR3 bases: TGTGCCAGCAGTTTCCCTATGGGACAGTCGAGCTCCTACGAGCAGTACTTC. Amino acid sequence: CASSFPMGQSSSYEQYF. The chain recombines TRBV12-3 or TRBV12-4 with TRBJ2-7; TRBD1 matches at 7 bases. V trimming: 3 bases; J trimming: 0 bases; junction bases outside the gene matches: 11. This CDR3 region has 17 residues.

The rearrangement joins TRBV14 to TRBJ1-1, with D unclear. The germline gives CDR1 SGHDN, CDR2 FVKESK. Trimming stripped 2 bases from V and 4 bases from J, with 5 bases between. The CDR3 is made up of 12 amino acids. CDR3 amino acids: CASSQYPTEAFF. The CDR3 bases are TGTGCCAGCAGCCAATATCCCACTGAAGCTTTCTTT.

Written as DNA, the CDR3 is TGCAGTGCTAGAGTGGCGGGCCGTGATTACGAGCAGTACTTC. Translated: CSARVAGRDYEQYF. This chain joins TRBV20-1 and TRBJ2-7; TRBD2 might be the D (5 bases). V was clipped by 1 base and J by 4 bases, with 14 bases between them. The CDR3 has 14 residues. In germline, CDR1 is DFQATT, CDR2 SNEGSKA (reference sequence).

This clonotype showed up just a few times. V and J are TRBV20-1 and TRBJ2-7, with D perhaps matching TRBD2 (5 bases). The germline CDR1 and CDR2 sequences are DFQATT and SNEGSKA (reference sequence). This CDR3 has 14 residues. With 2 bases removed from V and 3 bases from J, the gap between germline ends came to 14 bases. CDR3 protein: CSARKAATLYEQYF. The CDR3 bases are TGCAGTGCTAGAAAAGCGGCGACTCTCTACGAGCAGTACTTC.

This clonotype has only a few counts. This sequence joins TRBV12-3 or TRBV12-4 and TRBJ2-1, with TRBD2 identical over 10 bases. The junction had 5 bases not matched to a gene; V was cut back by 7 bases and J by 5 bases. The CDR3 is 14 amino acids. In DNA form, the CDR3 reads TGTGCCAGCACCTGGACTAGCGGAAACAATGAGCAGTTCTTC. As protein: CASTWTSGNNEQFF.

This clonotype was seen a few times. CDR3 in DNA: TGTGCCAGCAGCGTGGGACAAAACTATGGCTACACCTTC. Its protein product is CASSVGQNYGYTF. The gene calls are TRBV6-1 and TRBJ1-2; tentatively, D is TRBD1 (6 bases). The CDR3 contains 13 residues. V lost 6 bases to trimming and J lost 2 bases, with 10 bases between them. Germline V CDR1 and CDR2: MNHNS, SASEGT.

The chain uses TRBV12-3 or TRBV12-4 and TRBJ2-5, with 13 positions matching TRBD2. With the DNA end fitting TRBJ2-1 better, the J assignment may be wrong. This CDR3 spans 15 amino acids. CDR3: CASSLGTSGSTEQFF. As DNA, the CDR3 is TGTGCCAGCAGTTTAGGGACTAGCGGGAGCACTGAGCAGTTCTTC.

The chain carries TRBV7-2 and TRBJ1-4; 8 nucleotides align to TRBD1. The CDR3 consists of 14 residues. J gave up 3 bases and V 7 bases, and 4 bases lay outside the gene matches. Germline loops: CDR1 SGHTA, CDR2 FQGNSA. CDR3 in DNA: TGTGCCAGCAAGGGACAGGTGGCTAATGAAAAACTGTTTTTT. It specifies CASKGQVANEKLFF.